These 9 T cell receptor beta chains originate from one sample sequenced in a study of blood T cell repertoires in COVID-19. The table came from immunoSEQ multiplex PCR; TCRdb's copy has only in-frame clones and leaves some out. Seen here are some 240,000 clones, about 90% observed once, and the top ten hold about 10%. The sequenced material came from peripheral blood. All receptors derive from a woman aged 70-85 years with COVID-19, enrolled during active disease.

V usage is TRBV10-2 and J usage is TRBJ1-1, with D possibly TRBD1 on 6 matching bases. From germline, CDR1 is WSHSY and CDR2 SAAADI. This CDR3 has 13 amino acids. V gave up 6 bases and J gave up 8 bases, with 16 bases separating them. CDR3 sequence reads: CASSLFNRDEAFF. DNA for the CDR3: TGCGCCAGCAGCCTCTTTAACAGGGACGAAGCTTTCTTT.

The chain employs TRBV15 and TRBJ2-1, with 8 bases matching TRBD2. The CDR3 runs to 16 residues. After removal of 1 base from V and 5 bases from J, the junction contained 7 bases not matched to a gene. The germline CDR1 and CDR2 sequences are LNHNV and YYDKDF (reference sequence). The CDR3 is CATSRVREGTHNEQFF. The DNA for the CDR3 is TGTGCCACCAGCAGAGTCCGGGAGGGTACCCACAATGAGCAGTTCTTC.

This chain joins TRBV28 and TRBJ2-7, with 12 bases fitting TRBD2. The CDR3 is made up of 15 amino acids. With V trimmed by 4 bases and J by 4 bases, 5 bases remained unmatched. Germline V lookup: CDR1 MDHEN, CDR2 SYDVKM. The CDR3 nucleotides are TGTGCCAGCAGTTCGCCGGGACTAGCGGGTTACGAGCAGTACTTC. It translates to CASSSPGLAGYEQYF.

Written as DNA, the CDR3 is TGTGCCAGCTCTCGTGAGAACCTTGCCTACGAGCAGTACTTC. Protein product: CASSRENLAYEQYF. J is TRBJ2-7 and V is TRBV6-5; D remains ambiguous. This CDR3 comprises 14 residues. Trimming took 8 bases from V and 2 from J, leaving 16 bases between them. The germline V gene has CDR1 MNHEY and CDR2 SVGAGI.

The V and J genes are TRBV3-1 (or the pseudogene TRBV3-2) and TRBJ2-7, with 8 positions matching TRBD2. Germline V lookup: CDR1 LGHDT, CDR2 YNNKEL (reference sequence). This CDR3 has 15 residues. Trimming took 4 bases from V and 1 from J; bases not matched to a gene: 6. The CDR3 sequence: CASSPYSGSSYEQYF. Here the CDR3 DNA reads TGTGCCAGCAGCCCCTACAGCGGGAGTTCCTACGAGCAGTACTTC.

The chain employs TRBV13 and TRBJ2-7, with D perhaps matching TRBD1 (5 bases). V was clipped by 8 bases and J by 0 bases, with 11 bases between them. CDR1 PRHDT and CDR2 FYEKMQ come from the germline V gene (reference sequence). The CDR3 has 13 amino acids. The CDR3: CASGLGRSYEQYF. CDR3 nucleotide sequence: TGTGCCAGCGGTCTGGGGCGCTCCTACGAGCAGTACTTC.

This chain uses TRBV19 with TRBJ2-5, with TRBD1 matching over 8 bases. J lost 4 bases, V lost 9 bases, and 10 bases had no gene match. The CDR3 length is 14 residues. Germline values: CDR1 LNHDA, CDR2 SQIVND (reference sequence). For the CDR3, the DNA is TGTGCCAGGAGATACCTCAGGGGGCCAGAGACCCAGTACTTC. Amino acid sequence: CARRYLRGPETQYF.

The V and J genes are TRBV9 and TRBJ1-3, with a tentative D call TRBD1 (5 bases). This CDR3 is 15 amino acids long. Trimming took 3 bases from V and 0 from J, leaving 10 bases between them. Germline CDR1 SGDLS, CDR2 YYNGEE. The CDR3, as DNA: TGTGCCAGCAGCGAGGGCGACAGCTCTGGAAACACCATATATTTT. Translation gives CASSEGDSSGNTIYF. The full variable domain, with the rest looked up from reference TRBV9 and TRBJ1-3, is DSGVTQTPKHLITATGQRVTLRCSPRSGDLSVYWYQQSLDQGLQFLIQYYNGEERAKGNILERFSAQQFPDLHSELNLSSLELGDSALYFCASSEGDSSGNTIYFGEGSWLTVV.

The genes are TRBV4-1 and TRBJ2-6; D not certain. The V gene lost 3 bases and the J gene lost 1 base, with 16 bases spanning the gap. The CDR3 sequence is 18 residues long. Germline CDR1 MGHRA, CDR2 YSYEKL. DNA for the CDR3: TGCGCCAGCAGCCAGTCCCCGGTGCCCCCTTCTGGGGCCAACGTCCTGACTTTC. Its translation: CASSQSPVPPSGANVLTF.